What follows is one T cell receptor (beta chain) and its context. Using immunoSEQ multiplex PCR, the repertoire was profiled, and TCRdb retains in-frame clones only, with some absent. The sample includes around 320,000 clones, around 92% seen only once; the top ten take roughly 11%. Seattle enrolled patients during active infection and tracked them longitudinally. These data originate in a study of blood T cell repertoires in COVID-19. In germline, CDR1 is MDHEN, CDR2 SYDVKM. This CDR3 region has 16 residues. Trimming pared 7 bases from V and 9 bases from J, leaving 25 bases between. The sequence derives from a woman younger than 45 with COVID-19, enrolled during active disease. Material: peripheral blood. The chain joins TRBV28 to TRBJ1-5; weak D call: TRBD1 (5 bases). The CDR3 region has the DNA TGTGCCAGCACCACCGAAGTGGGGCAGAGCATCATGCCCCAGCATTTT. Its protein product is CASTTEVGQSIMPQHF.